The clone carrying this T cell receptor beta chain was detected ten times or more. Its antigen is unknown. This sample is drawn from a study of T cells in Graves' hyperthyroidism and ophthalmopathy. Regarding the study as a whole: Most thyroid clonotypes that were expanded above 0.001 also turned up in blood.

Each 10 ml fresh peripheral blood draw supplied the PBMCs. The CDR3 regions of TCR beta were amplified from RNA transcripts. The primer set for the first-round RT-PCR of the TCR CDR3 was HTBI. TCRdb reanalysed the multiplex PCR reads using MiXCR and keeps one entry per CDR3 protein. The table shows a few hundred thousand distinct CDR3 sequences, with around 21% occurring only once. This CDR3 contains 14 residues. V was pared by 2 bases and J by 6 bases, with 13 bases between. The chain has TRBV12-3 or TRBV12-4 and TRBJ1-1; possible D gene TRBD1, 6 bases. The receptor comes from a man younger than 35 with Graves' hyperthyroidism. Sequenced: blood. The CDR3 region has the DNA TGTGCCAGCAGTTTAACCACAGGGTTCCCTGAAGCTTTCTTT. Residues: CASSLTTGFPEAFF.